The 29 T cell receptor beta chains given below trace back to one sample, sequenced in a study of T cells after yellow fever vaccination. TCRdb reprocessed the 5' RACE reads with MiXCR, giving one entry per CDR3 protein. The sample contains some 600,000 distinct CDR3 sequences, about 17% of which appear only once. The specimen was PBMCs, collected 5 days after the first yellow fever vaccination. The source of these receptors is a man aged 18 to 29 who received the YFV17D yellow fever vaccine.

V gene TRBV7-9 combines with J gene TRBJ1-2; D is possibly TRBD1 (6 bases). The CDR3 contains 16 residues. From germline, CDR1 is SEHNR and CDR2 FQNEAQ (reference sequence). V shed 4 bases and J shed 2 bases, with 17 bases lying between them. CDR3 in amino acids: CASSSPGTSWNYGYTF. CDR3 sequence (DNA): TGTGCCAGCAGCTCACCGGGGACAAGCTGGAACTATGGCTACACCTTC.

This clonotype was observed a few times. The chain joins TRBV20-1 to TRBJ2-7, with a tentative D call TRBD2 (6 bases). The CDR3 has 16 residues. Germline lookup yields CDR1 DFQATT and CDR2 SNEGSKA (reference sequence). V lost 2 bases and J lost 2, with 19 bases in between. CDR3 sequence reads: CSARSQGAGRTYEQYF. CDR3 sequence (DNA): TGCAGTGCTAGATCCCAAGGGGCAGGGAGGACCTACGAGCAGTACTTC.

The chain is built from TRBV28 and TRBJ2-1; 7 bases line up with TRBD2. V was clipped by 0 bases and J by 2 bases; unmatched bases: 4. The CDR3 runs 16 residues. In germline, CDR1 is MDHEN, CDR2 SYDVKM. The CDR3 is CASSLWAGEAYNEQFF. For the CDR3, the DNA is TGTGCCAGCAGTTTATGGGCGGGGGAGGCCTACAATGAGCAGTTCTTC.

V gene TRBV6-2 or TRBV6-3 combines with J gene TRBJ2-4, with 9 nucleotides matching TRBD2. Germline CDR1 is MNHEY and CDR2 is SVGEGT. V lost 5 bases and J lost 8; bases outside the gene matches: 13. The CDR3 loop spans 16 amino acids. CDR3 sequence: CASSKWGDSGGYIQYF. CDR3 nucleotides: TGTGCCAGCAGTAAATGGGGCGATAGCGGGGGATACATTCAGTACTTC.

This clonotype was seen only a few times. The J gene is TRBJ2-5, the V gene TRBV5-1; a possible D gene is TRBD2 (7 bases). CDR3 length: 15 residues. Germline V gives CDR1 SGHRS, CDR2 YFSETQ. V lost 6 bases and J 5 bases, leaving 20 bases between the germline ends. As DNA, the CDR3 is TGCGCCAGCACCCAGGGGACGGGGGGCGCGGAGACCCAGTACTTC. As protein: CASTQGTGGAETQYF.

The rearrangement links TRBV4-1 to TRBJ2-3, with 9 bases aligning to TRBD2. This CDR3 is built from 17 residues. With V trimmed by 1 base and J by 4 bases, 9 bases remained unmatched. Germline values: CDR1 MGHRA, CDR2 YSYEKL. CDR3 DNA sequence: TGCGCCAGCAGCCAAGTACTTAGACTAGCGGCCCCAGATACGCAGTATTTT. This sequence encodes CASSQVLRLAAPDTQYF.

V and J are TRBV20-1 and TRBJ2-5; tentative D call: TRBD2 (5 bases). V gave up 5 bases and J gave up 0 bases, with 10 bases separating them. Per germline, CDR1 DFQATT and CDR2 SNEGSKA (reference sequence). The length of the CDR3 is 13 residues. In DNA form, the CDR3 reads TGCAGTGCTGACACGACTAACCAAGAGACCCAGTACTTC. This encodes CSADTTNQETQYF.

Only a few counts were recorded for this clonotype. This chain joins TRBV12-3 or TRBV12-4 and TRBJ1-1; no reliable D call. The length of the CDR3 is 12 residues. Trimming removed 7 bases from V and 8 bases from J, with 14 bases in between. Here the CDR3 reads CASTATYLEAFF. The CDR3 DNA reads TGTGCCAGCACCGCGACGTATCTCGAAGCTTTCTTT.

This clonotype has just a few counts. The chain is built from TRBV27 and TRBJ1-6; D ambiguous. CDR1 and CDR2 from the germline V gene are MNHEY and SMNVEV (reference sequence). V lost 5 bases and J lost 0, with 8 bases in between. This CDR3 is built from 15 residues. The CDR3 loop reads CASSVWGSYNSPLHF. For the CDR3, the DNA is TGTGCCAGCAGTGTGTGGGGCTCCTATAATTCACCCCTCCACTTT.

The chain carries TRBV6-5 and TRBJ2-7; D remains unclear. This CDR3 is built from 14 residues. From germline, CDR1 is MNHEY and CDR2 SVGAGI. V lost 4 bases to trimming and J lost 0 bases, with 10 bases between them. The CDR3 DNA follows: TGTGCCAGCAGTTTTGACGGGTACTCCTACGAGCAGTACTTC. Its translation is CASSFDGYSYEQYF.

The sample holds a few counts of this clonotype. The chain recombines TRBV12-3 or TRBV12-4 with TRBJ1-3; D unresolved. The V and J ends lost 1 base and 1 base respectively, with 11 bases between them. CDR3 length: 16 amino acids. CDR3 residues: CASSLGPLASGNTIYF. CDR3 sequence (DNA): TGTGCCAGCAGTTTAGGCCCCTTGGCTTCTGGAAACACCATATATTTT.

The genes are TRBV10-3 and TRBJ2-7, with a possible D match to TRBD1 (5 bases). Germline loops: CDR1 ENHRY, CDR2 SYGVKD. This CDR3 is built from 15 residues. The germline V and J ends were trimmed by 0 bases and 0 bases, with 9 bases remaining between them. The CDR3 region has the DNA TGTGCCATCAGTGAGTCTGACAGCTTCTCCTACGAGCAGTACGTC. The encoded protein is CAISESDSFSYEQYV.

With regard to this clonotype: Without the conserved terminal phenylalanine or tryptophan, this CDR3 likely stems from a read error. No DNA is shown, since the ends of the CDR3 on it are uncertain; the CDR3 is the one TCRdb lists. The chain links TRBV28 to TRBJ2-1; TRBD1 was called by the table and not checked on the DNA. The length of the CDR3 is 11 amino acids, counting both ends. Germline CDR1 MDHEN, CDR2 SYDVKM. The CDR3 sequence: CASSYRDRGFI.

This clonotype turned up a few times. The rearrangement uses TRBV29-1 and TRBJ2-3; the match to TRBD2 covers 7 bases. Germline V lookup: CDR1 SQVTM, CDR2 ANQGSEA. This CDR3 is built from 15 residues. Germline trimming cut 4 bases from V and 1 base from J; bases unmatched to any gene: 8. CDR3 residues: CSVVGSGERTDTQYF. In nucleotides, the CDR3 is TGCAGCGTTGTGGGGAGCGGGGAGCGCACAGATACGCAGTATTTT.

This clonotype was counted only a few times. The chain recombines TRBV7-9 with TRBJ2-2; TRBD2 might be the D (5 bases). Germline CDR1 SEHNR, CDR2 FQNEAQ (reference sequence). V was shortened by 1 base and J by 6 bases, with 12 bases between the two germline ends. CDR3 length: 15 amino acids. CDR3 sequence: CASSLVTGVAGELFF. As DNA, the CDR3 is TGTGCCAGCAGCTTAGTCACCGGGGTTGCCGGGGAGCTGTTTTTT.

This clonotype occurred a few times. J is TRBJ1-1 and V is TRBV7-8; D is possibly TRBD1 (6 bases). The V and J ends lost 5 bases and 3 bases respectively, with 13 bases between them. Per the germline V gene, CDR1 is SGHVS and CDR2 is FQNEAQ. The CDR3 covers 14 residues. The CDR3 here is CASSPGRGDTEAFF. In DNA form, the CDR3 reads TGTGCCAGCAGCCCCGGGAGGGGGGACACTGAAGCTTTCTTT.

V and J are TRBV12-3 or TRBV12-4 and TRBJ2-1; 8 nucleotides align to TRBD2. The CDR3 has 17 amino acids. V was pared by 6 bases and J by 9 bases, with 19 bases of the junction left unmatched. CDR3 nucleotide sequence: TGTGCCAGCAGCCCCGGAGTTGTCGGCGGGGGGTTATTTGAGCAGTTCTTC. It specifies CASSPGVVGGGLFEQFF.

Turning to this clonotype: A much larger clone lies a single base off, so this may be a read error. CDR3 loop: CASSSGTVSTGELFF. CDR3 coding DNA: TGTGCCAGCAGCAGCGGGACAGTGAGCACCGGGGAGCTGTTTTTT. The rearrangement uses TRBV6-1 and TRBJ2-2; possibly TRBD1 or TRBD2 for D (7 bases each). With 6 bases removed from V and 4 bases from J, the gap between germline ends came to 15 bases. Germline values: CDR1 MNHNS, CDR2 SASEGT. The CDR3 runs 15 residues.

The genes are TRBV3-1 and TRBJ2-4, with 9 bases lining up with TRBD2. CDR1 is LGHDT and CDR2 is YNNKEL in the germline V gene (reference sequence). This CDR3 comprises 12 residues. The junction had 0 bases not matched to a gene; V was cut back by 4 bases and J by 8 bases. The CDR3 is CASSLAGDIQYF. In DNA, the CDR3 is TGTGCCAGCAGCCTAGCGGGGGACATTCAGTACTTC.

This rearrangement joins TRBV6-6 to TRBJ2-7; weak D call: TRBD2 (5 bases). Germline V gives CDR1 MNHNY, CDR2 SVGAGI (reference sequence). The ends were cut back, 10 bases at V and 0 bases at J, with 13 bases in the middle. The CDR3 has 13 residues. The CDR3 reads CATDKGASYEQYF. Written as DNA, the CDR3 is TGTGCCACCGACAAGGGAGCCTCCTACGAGCAGTACTTC.

This chain links TRBV20-1 with TRBJ1-6; D gene ambiguous. The germline gives CDR1 DFQATT, CDR2 SNEGSKA (reference sequence). This CDR3 has 12 amino acids. Between the trimmed V and J ends, which lost 3 bases and 10 bases, there was a span of 10 bases. The CDR3 nucleotides are TGCAGTGCTAGCGATAGCATCTCACCCCTCCACTTT. Its protein is CSASDSISPLHF.

This clonotype was counted once. This chain links TRBV20-1 with TRBJ2-1, with 10 bases identical to TRBD2. Germline-derived CDR1 and CDR2 are DFQATT and SNEGSKA (reference sequence). The CDR3 contains 16 residues. The V segment lost 2 bases and the J segment 4 bases; nucleotides outside the gene matches: 8. CDR3 region: CSARPILAGTYNEQFF. CDR3 in DNA: TGCAGTGCTAGACCAATACTAGCGGGGACTTACAATGAGCAGTTCTTC.

This clonotype was detected a few times. Its ends do not fully match the called genes, so a read error is possible. The DNA for the CDR3 is TGCGCCAGCAGCTTGGCTAGCGTTCCCTACGGGCAGTACTTC. As protein: CASSLASVPYGQYF. The chain employs TRBV5-1 and TRBJ2-7; possible D gene TRBD2, 6 bases. Germline assignment: CDR1 SGHRS and CDR2 YFSETQ. This CDR3 is 14 amino acids long.

This clonotype has more than one count but fewer than ten. The rearrangement joins TRBV7-2 to TRBJ2-7, with TRBD1 matching 7 bases. Germline CDR1 SGHTA, CDR2 FQGNSA. This CDR3 spans 16 amino acids. The V and J ends lost 5 bases and 6 bases, in that order; junction bases with no gene match: 16. The CDR3 region has the DNA TGTGCCAGCAGCCGTAAGACGGGGACAGACCCTGGCGAGCAGTACTTC. Translating gives CASSRKTGTDPGEQYF.

This clonotype was counted many times. The rearrangement joins TRBV12-3 or TRBV12-4 to TRBJ1-6, with D possibly being TRBD1 (5 bases). The CDR3 is 14 residues long. Trimming left V 5 bases short and J 4 bases short, with 9 bases between. CDR3 sequence (DNA): TGTGCCAGCAGTCCGGGACCGTATAATTCACCCCTCCACTTT. This sequence encodes CASSPGPYNSPLHF.

This chain joins TRBV12-3 or TRBV12-4 and TRBJ1-5; D gene ambiguous. CDR3 size: 15 residues. The V end was cut by 3 bases, the J end by 1 base, with 10 bases between. DNA for the CDR3: TGTGCCAGCAGTTTCCGCCTTCGGAGCAATCAGCCCCAGCATTTT. Translated: CASSFRLRSNQPQHF.

This sequence joins TRBV20-1 and TRBJ2-4; TRBD1 might be the D (6 bases). Trimming shortened V by 0 bases and J by 7 bases, and 13 bases separated the two germline ends. The germline gives CDR1 DFQATT, CDR2 SNEGSKA (reference sequence). CDR3 size: 14 residues. CDR3 coding DNA: TGCAGTGCTAGAGAGCAGGGGCCTTGGAACATTCAGTACTTC. This codes for CSAREQGPWNIQYF.

The table lists this clonotype with a few counts. The chain recombines TRBV4-2 with TRBJ2-1, with D tentatively TRBD2 (5 bases). The CDR3 runs to 14 residues. Trimming removed 0 bases from V and 6 bases from J, with 9 bases in between. Germline assignment: CDR1 LGHNA and CDR2 YNFKEQ. The CDR3, as DNA: TGTGCCAGCAGCCAAGATCTAGCAAGCAATGAGCAGTTCTTC. Residues: CASSQDLASNEQFF.

V and J are TRBV18 and TRBJ2-7, with 7 bases that match TRBD1. The CDR3 spans 15 residues. Germline values: CDR1 KGHSH, CDR2 LQKENI. Trimming removed 6 bases from V and 9 bases from J; junction bases left unmatched: 17. The CDR3 DNA follows: TGTGCCAGCTCGCTTAACCGGGACAGCTTACGAGGGCAGTACTTC. Encoded protein: CASSLNRDSLRGQYF.